The next 32 T cell receptor beta chains were all read from a single sample in a study of cytomegalovirus exposure and HLA in healthy donors. The table came from immunoSEQ multiplex PCR; TCRdb's copy has only in-frame clones and leaves some out. Of tens of thousands of clones in the sample, around 97% were seen once. The sample taken for sequencing was PBMCs. These receptors all come from a woman under 30 in good health and CMV-seropositive.

The V call is TRBV28, the J call TRBJ1-1, with unresolved D. In germline, CDR1 is MDHEN, CDR2 SYDVKM. This CDR3 is 11 amino acids long. Trimming took 6 bases from V and 6 from J, leaving 8 bases between them. The CDR3 here is CASSSPAEAFF. The CDR3 coding sequence is TGTGCCAGCAGCTCCCCCGCTGAAGCTTTCTTT.

The gene calls are TRBV6-5 and TRBJ1-1, with D possibly TRBD1 on 6 matching bases. This CDR3 spans 14 amino acids. Per germline, CDR1 MNHEY and CDR2 SVGAGI. Trimming left V 0 bases short and J 4 bases short, with 9 bases between. The CDR3 region has the DNA TGTGCCAGCAGTTACTCAAGGGGGAGCACTGAAGCTTTCTTT. The encoded protein is CASSYSRGSTEAFF.

The rearrangement joins TRBV27 to TRBJ2-2, with TRBD1 matching 7 bases. Germline V gene data show CDR1 as MNHEY and CDR2 as SMNVEV (reference sequence). Germline trimming cut 6 bases from V and 2 bases from J; bases unmatched to any gene: 6. The CDR3 is 15 amino acids. CDR3 sequence reads: CASSPGQLNTGELFF. DNA for the CDR3: TGTGCCAGCAGCCCGGGACAGCTCAACACCGGGGAGCTGTTTTTT.

The genes are TRBV9 and TRBJ1-2; possible D gene TRBD1, 5 bases. The CDR3 loop spans 14 amino acids. Germline values: CDR1 SGDLS, CDR2 YYNGEE. V was shortened by 3 bases and J by 8 bases, with 17 bases between the two germline ends. The CDR3 DNA reads as TGTGCCAGCAGCGGGCAGGGTAGCCGCGGAGGCTACACCTTC. It translates to CASSGQGSRGGYTF.

This chain joins TRBV7-9 and TRBJ2-1; unclear D gene. The CDR3 is 13 residues long. The germline V and J ends were trimmed by 6 bases and 2 bases, with 8 bases remaining between them. Per the germline V gene, CDR1 is SEHNR and CDR2 is FQNEAQ (reference sequence). The CDR3 region is CASSFTPYNEQFF. CDR3 nucleotides: TGTGCCAGCAGTTTCACTCCCTACAATGAGCAGTTCTTC.

The chain uses TRBV28 and TRBJ2-1; TRBD2 matches at 10 bases. The CDR3 loop spans 15 amino acids. The germline V gene has CDR1 MDHEN and CDR2 SYDVKM. V lost 6 bases and J lost 5; bases outside the gene matches: 7. CDR3 bases: TGTGCCAGCAGATTTCTAGCGGGAGTAAACAATGAGCAGTTCTTC. Protein: CASRFLAGVNNEQFF.

The chain recombines TRBV30 with TRBJ1-1; a weak D match, TRBD1 (6 bases). V was shortened by 3 bases and J by 1 base, with 9 bases between the two germline ends. Per the germline V gene, CDR1 is GTSNPN and CDR2 is SVGIG (reference sequence). CDR3 length equals 13 residues. The CDR3 coding sequence is TGTGCCTGGAGACAGGGATCGAACACTGAAGCTTTCTTT. Translating gives CAWRQGSNTEAFF.

The rearrangement uses TRBV28 and TRBJ1-2, with TRBD1 matching 7 bases. CDR1 is MDHEN, CDR2 SYDVKM, per germline. Trimming removed 7 bases from V and 4 bases from J; junction bases left unmatched: 9. The CDR3 length is 14 residues. DNA of the CDR3: TGTGCCAGCACCGAAGACAGGGTTATCTATGGCTACACCTTC. Residues: CASTEDRVIYGYTF.

This chain links TRBV13 with TRBJ2-7; weak D call: TRBD2 (6 bases). V was shortened by 5 bases and J by 3 bases, with 20 bases between the two germline ends. The CDR3 loop spans 16 amino acids. Germline values: CDR1 PRHDT, CDR2 FYEKMQ (reference sequence). The CDR3: CASSPWGGRGGYEQYF. The CDR3 region has the DNA TGTGCCAGCAGCCCTTGGGGTGGTAGGGGAGGCTACGAGCAGTACTTC.

The CDR3 spells CASSPPGLAREQFF. CDR3 coding DNA: TGTGCCAGCAGCCCTCCGGGACTAGCAAGAGAGCAGTTCTTC. The V and J genes are TRBV28 and TRBJ2-1; 9 nucleotides line up with TRBD2. V dropped 6 bases and J dropped 10; count of bases not matched to a gene: 10. This CDR3 has 14 amino acids. Germline values: CDR1 MDHEN, CDR2 SYDVKM.

The rearrangement joins TRBV9 to TRBJ2-7; 7 bases match TRBD2. CDR1 is SGDLS and CDR2 is YYNGEE in the germline V gene. CDR3 length: 14 residues. V shed 3 bases and J 3 bases; nucleotides not matched to a gene: 6. The CDR3 sequence: CASSGRAGSYEQYF. CDR3 DNA: TGTGCCAGCAGCGGACGAGCGGGAAGCTACGAGCAGTACTTC.

CDR3 nucleotide sequence: TGTGCCAGTCTCGGGGGGGGTCGAGAGACCCAGTACTTC. This translates into CASLGGGRETQYF. The rearrangement uses TRBV2 and TRBJ2-5; 8 bases align to TRBD2. The trim removed 9 bases at V and 4 bases at J, leaving 7 bases unmatched. CDR3 length: 13 residues. Germline-derived CDR1 and CDR2 are SNHLY and FYNNEI.

This clone was detected only once. The chain combines TRBV28 with TRBJ2-7; TRBD2 matches at 10 bases. J was trimmed by 4 bases and V by 3 bases; bases with no gene match: 9. CDR1 and CDR2 from the germline V gene are MDHEN and SYDVKM. CDR3 length: 16 amino acids. CDR3 coding DNA: TGTGCCAGCAGTTTGACCCGAGCTAGCGGGAGATACGAGCAGTACTTC. Amino acids: CASSLTRASGRYEQYF.

The gene calls are TRBV15 and TRBJ2-7, with a tentative D call TRBD1 (7 bases). Trimming removed 1 base at V and 4 bases at J, with 14 bases between. The germline V gene has CDR1 LNHNV and CDR2 YYDKDF (reference sequence). The CDR3 has 15 residues. The CDR3 DNA reads as TGTGCCACCAGCAGAGCAAGGGCAGGGGGGTACGAGCAGTACTTC. Its protein product is CATSRARAGGYEQYF.

The chain combines TRBV11-2 with TRBJ2-7, with no clear D. Germline CDR1 is SGHAT and CDR2 is FQNNGV. Deletions cut 0 bases from V and 0 bases from J, with 9 bases between. CDR3 size: 15 residues. The chain's CDR3 is CASSLDTAGSYEQYF. DNA of the CDR3: TGTGCCAGCAGCTTAGATACGGCAGGCTCCTACGAGCAGTACTTC.

The V call is TRBV2, the J call TRBJ2-5; no definite D call. V dropped 6 bases and J dropped 1 base, with 12 bases sitting between them. CDR3 size: 14 residues. Per germline, CDR1 SNHLY and CDR2 FYNNEI. The CDR3 DNA reads as TGTGCCAGCAGCCTAGATCTTCGCCAAGAGACCCAGTACTTC. Protein product: CASSLDLRQETQYF.

V is TRBV4-1 and J is TRBJ2-5; 10 nucleotides agree with TRBD2. The J call could be wrong; TRBJ2-7 is a better fit for the DNA end. The CDR3 extends over 19 amino acids. Germline assignment: CDR1 MGHRA and CDR2 YSYEKL. This CDR3 reads CASSQAAGAGLANTYEQYF. Here the CDR3 DNA reads TGCGCCAGCAGCCAAGCCGCGGGAGCGGGACTAGCGAATACCTACGAGCAGTACTTC.

This clone was seen a handful of times. This sequence joins TRBV18 and TRBJ2-3, with 7 bases lining up with TRBD1. The junction had 6 bases not matched to a gene; V was cut back by 6 bases and J by 6 bases. The CDR3 covers 13 residues. CDR1 KGHSH and CDR2 LQKENI come from the germline V gene. The CDR3 reads CASSLDRRDTQYF. DNA for the CDR3: TGTGCCAGCTCGCTGGACAGGAGGGATACGCAGTATTTT. Using reference TRBV18 and TRBJ2-3 for the parts outside the CDR3, the full variable domain is NAGVMQNPRHLVRRRGQEARLRCSPMKGHSHVYWYRQLPEEGLKFMVYLQKENIIDESGMPKERFSAEFPKEGPSILRIQQVVRGDSAAYFCASSLDRRDTQYFGPGTRLTVL.

This rearrangement joins TRBV7-8 to TRBJ2-2; TRBD2 matches at 8 bases. V was clipped by 2 bases and J by 7 bases; unmatched bases: 6. The CDR3 extends over 15 amino acids. Germline V lookup: CDR1 SGHVS, CDR2 FQNEAQ. This CDR3 reads CASSLNGLAGGELFF. DNA of the CDR3: TGTGCCAGCAGCTTAAACGGACTAGCTGGCGGGGAGCTGTTTTTT.

The chain links TRBV30 to TRBJ2-2; 7 bases are a match to TRBD2. Unmatched junction bases numbered 7, after V lost 0 bases and J lost 3 bases. Germline-derived CDR1 and CDR2 are GTSNPN and SVGIG (reference sequence). CDR3 length: 16 amino acids. CDR3 protein: CAWSVGWEGYTGELFF. The CDR3 DNA is TGTGCCTGGAGTGTAGGTTGGGAGGGGTACACCGGGGAGCTGTTTTTT.

The chain joins TRBV5-1 to TRBJ1-2; D is uncertain. The V gene lost 1 base and the J gene lost 10 bases, with 14 bases spanning the gap. Germline V CDR1 and CDR2: SGHRS, YFSETQ. The CDR3 contains 13 residues. CDR3 bases: TGCGCCAGCAGCTTGTCGGCGGTGAATTTCTACACCTTC. Protein sequence: CASSLSAVNFYTF.

V gene TRBV18 combines with J gene TRBJ1-4, with D tentatively TRBD1 (5 bases). Germline CDR1 KGHSH, CDR2 LQKENI. Trimming cost V 5 bases and J 0 bases, with 10 bases left between them. This CDR3 comprises 15 residues. CDR3 region: CASSLQVATNEKLFF. In nucleotides, the CDR3 is TGTGCCAGCTCATTACAGGTTGCAACTAATGAAAAACTGTTTTTT.

The chain couples TRBV6-6 to TRBJ2-3; D possibly corresponds to TRBD1 (7 bases). The CDR3 is 15 amino acids. In germline, CDR1 is MNHNY, CDR2 SVGAGI (reference sequence). V was cut by 5 bases and J by 0 bases, with 12 bases left in between. DNA for the CDR3: TGTGCCAGCAGTGGGCCAGGGGGGAGCACAGATACGCAGTATTTT. It yields the protein CASSGPGGSTDTQYF.

The CDR3 sequence is CASANAGGEETQYF. CDR3 DNA: TGTGCCAGCGCCAATGCAGGGGGCGAGGAGACCCAGTACTTC. V gene TRBV6-5 combines with J gene TRBJ2-5; the match to TRBD1 covers 8 bases. This CDR3 has 14 residues. Losses at the gene ends were 8 bases for V and 5 bases for J; bases not matched to a gene: 10. The germline CDR1 and CDR2 sequences are MNHEY and SVGAGI.

This chain connects TRBV7-3 to TRBJ2-3, with 13 nucleotides matching TRBD2. The ends lost 3 bases at V and 4 bases at J; junction bases unmatched: 4. The CDR3 is 16 amino acids. CDR1 SGHTA and CDR2 FQGTGA come from the germline V gene. CDR3 coding DNA: TGTGCCAGCAGCTTGGGACTAGCGGGAAGCGCAGATACGCAGTATTTT. Its protein is CASSLGLAGSADTQYF. The full variable domain, with the rest looked up from reference TRBV7-3 and TRBJ2-3, is GAGVSQTPSNKVTEKGKYVELRCDPISGHTALYWYRQSLGQGPEFLIYFQGTGAADDSGLPNDRFFAVRPEGSVSTLKIQRTERGDSAVYLCASSLGLAGSADTQYFGPGTRLTVL.

This chain connects TRBV11-2 to TRBJ2-3; 10 bases map to TRBD1. The junction had 9 bases not matched to a gene; V was cut back by 5 bases and J by 4 bases. Looked up from germline, CDR1 is SGHAT and CDR2 is FQNNGV. The CDR3 contains 16 residues. The CDR3 is CASSKGQGKGADTQYF. The CDR3 coding sequence is TGTGCCAGCAGCAAGGGACAGGGGAAGGGTGCAGATACGCAGTATTTT.

The rearrangement links TRBV30 to TRBJ2-7, with TRBD1 as a possible D gene (5 bases). CDR3 length: 14 residues. V was clipped by 0 bases and J by 2 bases, with 11 bases between them. Germline CDR1 reads GTSNPN; CDR2 reads SVGIG (reference sequence). CDR3 protein: CAWSVPPGTYEQYF. CDR3 in DNA: TGTGCCTGGAGTGTACCCCCAGGGACCTACGAGCAGTACTTC.

The DNA for the CDR3 is TGTGCCAGCAGTGCCCTGACAGTCCCTGATCAGCCCCAGCATTTT. It codes for CASSALTVPDQPQHF. V usage is TRBV6-1 and J usage is TRBJ1-5; the D gene is possibly TRBD1 (5 bases). The germline V gene has CDR1 MNHNS and CDR2 SASEGT. The CDR3 sequence is 15 residues long. Trimming removed 4 bases from V and 5 bases from J, with 15 bases in between.

The chain recombines TRBV13 with TRBJ1-1, with D unclear. V dropped 5 bases and J dropped 4 bases, with 8 bases sitting between them. The CDR3 length is 12 residues. Germline V gene data show CDR1 as PRHDT and CDR2 as FYEKMQ (reference sequence). The CDR3 here is CASSPLPTEAFF. Here the CDR3 DNA reads TGTGCCAGCAGCCCCCTTCCCACTGAAGCTTTCTTT.

The CDR3: CASSLALQINYGYTF. The CDR3 region has the DNA TGTGCCAGCAGCTTAGCCCTACAGATTAACTATGGCTACACCTTC. The chain carries TRBV11-2 and TRBJ1-2; D remains unclear. V shed 1 base and J shed 1 base, with 10 bases lying between them. Germline V gene sequence: CDR1 SGHAT, CDR2 FQNNGV. CDR3 length equals 15 residues.

The V call is TRBV9, the J call TRBJ2-7; 7 positions agree with TRBD1. V gave up 0 bases and J gave up 6 bases; unmatched junction bases: 3. This CDR3 contains 13 residues. Germline V gives CDR1 SGDLS, CDR2 YYNGEE. The CDR3 coding sequence is TGTGCCAGCAGCGTAGTGGCAGGGGGCGAGCAGTACTTC. Its protein product is CASSVVAGGEQYF.

The chain links TRBV27 to TRBJ2-7; D call uncertain. CDR3 length: 16 residues. The germline CDR1 and CDR2 sequences are MNHEY and SMNVEV (reference sequence). The ends were cut back, 0 bases at V and 3 bases at J, with 15 bases in the middle. The CDR3 DNA is TGTGCCAGCAGTTTATCGCAGGTTTTGAACCACTACGAGCAGTACTTC. As protein: CASSLSQVLNHYEQYF.